These 18 T cell receptor beta chains were all obtained from the same sample, sequenced in a study of T cell responses to AZD1222 COVID-19 vaccine. Assay: immunoSEQ multiplex PCR; the TCRdb copy retains only in-frame clones and omits some. The repertoire has roughly 100,000 clones, about 89% of them found once; the top ten carry roughly a tenth. The source material was peripheral blood, sampled 28 days after the second AZD1222 dose. These receptors originate from an adult who received the AZD1222 COVID-19 vaccine.

The chain links TRBV6-5 to TRBJ1-1; D not resolved. V was trimmed by 6 bases and J by 3 bases, leaving 11 bases between them. Germline CDR1 MNHEY, CDR2 SVGAGI. This CDR3 contains 13 residues. The CDR3 DNA reads as TGTGCCAGCAGGCGGACTGGGGACACTGAAGCTTTCTTT. It is translated as CASRRTGDTEAFF.

J is TRBJ2-1 and V is TRBV28; 12 nucleotides match TRBD2. Germline assignment: CDR1 MDHEN and CDR2 SYDVKM. The CDR3 extends over 17 amino acids. The J segment lost 4 bases and the V segment lost 1 base, leaving 5 bases of the junction unmatched. The CDR3 sequence is CASSLLGTSGRYNEQFF. The CDR3 nucleotides read TGTGCCAGCAGTTTATTAGGGACTAGCGGGCGGTACAATGAGCAGTTCTTC. Filled out from reference TRBV28 and TRBJ2-1, the complete variable domain reads DVKVTQSSRYLVKRTGEKVFLECVQDMDHENMFWYRQDPGLGLRLIYFSYDVKMKEKGDIPEGYSVSREKKERFSLILESASTNQTSMYLCASSLLGTSGRYNEQFFGPGTRLTVL.

The V call is TRBV28, the J call TRBJ2-7, with TRBD2 matching over 8 bases. V gave up 2 bases and J gave up 3 bases; unmatched junction bases: 6. This CDR3 has 15 residues. Germline CDR1 MDHEN, CDR2 SYDVKM. The CDR3 sequence is CASSLVGTSIYEQYF. Here the CDR3 DNA reads TGTGCCAGCAGTTTAGTAGGGACTAGTATCTACGAGCAGTACTTC. The full variable domain, its missing parts supplied by reference TRBV28 and TRBJ2-7, is DVKVTQSSRYLVKRTGEKVFLECVQDMDHENMFWYRQDPGLGLRLIYFSYDVKMKEKGDIPEGYSVSREKKERFSLILESASTNQTSMYLCASSLVGTSIYEQYFGPGTRLTVT.

The chain joins TRBV14 to TRBJ1-1; D ambiguous. The V gene lost 2 bases and the J gene lost 1 base, with 5 bases spanning the gap. CDR1 and CDR2 from the germline V gene are SGHDN and FVKESK. CDR3 size: 13 residues. As DNA, the CDR3 is TGTGCCAGCAGCCAACCGGGGAACACTGAAGCTTTCTTT. Its translation: CASSQPGNTEAFF.

The chain links TRBV28 to TRBJ2-1; D unresolved. CDR1 MDHEN and CDR2 SYDVKM come from the germline V gene. V was cut by 4 bases and J by 2 bases, with 12 bases left in between. The CDR3 sequence is 15 residues long. The CDR3 DNA sequence: TGTGCCAGCAGTTCGTTTTCAAGACCCTACAATGAGCAGTTCTTC. It translates to CASSSFSRPYNEQFF.

The chain uses TRBV6-2 or TRBV6-3 and TRBJ1-1, with D unclear. CDR1 and CDR2 (germline): MNHEY, SVGEGT. V lost 6 bases and J 3 bases, leaving 35 bases between the germline ends. This CDR3 has 21 amino acids. CDR3 nucleotides: TGTGCCAGCAGCCCTCACAACCCGACTTTATCTGCTAGGCGCGGGGACACTGAAGCTTTCTTT. This translates into CASSPHNPTLSARRGDTEAFF.

The rearrangement joins TRBV6-2 or TRBV6-3 to TRBJ2-7; a weak D match, TRBD2 (6 bases). Germline CDR1 MNHEY, CDR2 SVGEGT. The CDR3 totals 15 residues. Trimming removed 4 bases at V and 2 bases at J, with 15 bases between. The CDR3 sequence is CASSSPRRETYEQYF. The CDR3 DNA follows: TGTGCCAGCAGTTCCCCCCGGAGGGAAACCTACGAGCAGTACTTC.

The chain is built from TRBV5-6 and TRBJ2-5; 8 bases are a match to TRBD1. Germline CDR1 reads SGHDT; CDR2 reads YYEEEE. The CDR3 extends over 16 amino acids. Trimming took 1 base from V and 5 from J; bases not matched to a gene: 10. The CDR3 spells CASSLKGQASRETQYF. The CDR3 bases are TGTGCCAGCAGCTTGAAGGGACAGGCTTCGCGGGAGACCCAGTACTTC.

The chain is built from TRBV3-1 (or the pseudogene TRBV3-2) and TRBJ2-7; 12 bases are shared with TRBD2. CDR3 length equals 15 residues. The trim removed 4 bases at V and 3 bases at J, leaving 4 bases unmatched. Germline CDR1 LGHDT, CDR2 YNNKEL (reference sequence). CDR3 nucleotides: TGTGCCAGCAGCCTAGGACTAGCGGGGAGCTACGAGCAGTACTTC. Encoded protein: CASSLGLAGSYEQYF.

The CDR3 DNA reads TGTGCCAGCAACGGCCGCGGGCGGACACCCCTCCACTTT. Translated, it gives CASNGRGRTPLHF. The chain couples TRBV6-4 to TRBJ1-6; D not resolved. CDR3 length equals 13 residues. Germline loops: CDR1 MRHNA, CDR2 SNTAGT. Between the trimmed V and J ends, which lost 7 bases and 11 bases, there was a span of 15 bases.

The chain uses TRBV30 and TRBJ1-2; 10 nucleotides line up with TRBD1. The length of the CDR3 is 17 residues. Germline CDR1 and CDR2: GTSNPN and SVGIG (reference sequence). V lost 3 bases, J lost 7 bases, and 17 bases stayed unmatched. CDR3 DNA: TGTGCCTGGAGCTTTCGGGACAGGGGAGGTGCGGTTGGTGGCTACACCTTC. This sequence encodes CAWSFRDRGGAVGGYTF. The full variable domain, in which reference TRBV30 and TRBJ1-2 provide the parts outside the CDR3, is SQTIHQWPATLVQPVGSPLSLECTVEGTSNPNLYWYRQAAGRGLQLLFYSVGIGQISSEVPQNLSASRPQDRQFILSSKKLLLSDSGFYLCAWSFRDRGGAVGGYTFGSGTRLTVV.

This clone was seen only once. The V call is TRBV5-6, the J call TRBJ1-2; TRBD1 aligns across 7 bases. V trimming: 1 base; J trimming: 4 bases; junction bases outside the gene matches: 10. In germline, CDR1 is SGHDT, CDR2 YYEEEE. The CDR3 covers 16 residues. CDR3 sequence reads: CASSLFRDSQIYGYTF. Written as DNA, the CDR3 is TGTGCCAGCAGCTTGTTCCGGGACAGCCAAATCTATGGCTACACCTTC.

The chain carries TRBV27 and TRBJ1-2; D might be TRBD1 (5 bases). The V end lost 4 bases, the J end lost 6 bases, and 21 bases lay between the germline ends. The germline gives CDR1 MNHEY, CDR2 SMNVEV (reference sequence). The CDR3 has 16 amino acids. CDR3 bases: TGTGCCAGCAGTTCCGAGACAGTTCCCCCTAAGGATGGCTACACCTTC. It codes for CASSSETVPPKDGYTF.

The chain combines TRBV4-1 with TRBJ1-3; TRBD1 aligns across 8 bases. The trim removed 5 bases at V and 3 bases at J, leaving 9 bases unmatched. The CDR3 is 16 residues long. Germline V gene sequence: CDR1 MGHRA, CDR2 YSYEKL. The CDR3, as DNA: TGCGCCAGCAGCTACCCTGGACAGGGACTTGGAAACACCATATATTTT. It specifies CASSYPGQGLGNTIYF.

This chain connects TRBV5-1 to TRBJ2-7; D may be TRBD1 (5 bases). The CDR3 has 14 residues. Germline CDR1 SGHRS, CDR2 YFSETQ. Trimming cost V 6 bases and J 2 bases, with 15 bases left between them. CDR3 bases: TGCGCCAGCACCCTCATGGGGCTGCCCTACGAGCAGTACTTC. It encodes CASTLMGLPYEQYF.

The rearrangement joins TRBV2 to TRBJ1-5, with 9 positions matching TRBD1. Germline CDR1 is SNHLY and CDR2 is FYNNEI. CDR3 length: 17 amino acids. The J segment lost 2 bases and the V segment lost 6 bases, leaving 11 bases of the junction unmatched. In nucleotides, the CDR3 is TGTGCCAGCAGCGAAAGACAGGGGGTGGCGGGCAATCAGCCCCAGCATTTT. Amino acids: CASSERQGVAGNQPQHF.

This clone was counted a few times. The J gene is TRBJ1-2, the V gene TRBV4-1; 11 positions match TRBD1. CDR3 length: 16 amino acids. CDR1 is MGHRA and CDR2 is YSYEKL in the germline V gene. V trimming: 6 bases; J trimming: 4 bases; junction bases outside the gene matches: 10. CDR3 in DNA: TGCGCCAGCAGGATGATAATAGGGACAGGGGGCTATGGCTACACCTTC. Its protein product is CASRMIIGTGGYGYTF.

The chain combines TRBV7-2 with TRBJ1-2; 7 bases line up with TRBD1. CDR1 is SGHTA, CDR2 FQGNSA, per germline. The CDR3 consists of 15 residues. V was pared by 2 bases and J by 2 bases, with 5 bases of the junction left unmatched. The CDR3 region is CASSLQTGINYGYTF. CDR3 DNA: TGTGCCAGCAGCTTACAGACAGGGATAAACTATGGCTACACCTTC.